The 27 T cell receptor beta chains reported below all come from one sample, sequenced in a study of blood T cells in healthy people across ages. Primed by a sample-barcoded 5' primer and a J-beta primer mix, a second PCR proceeded for roughly 7 to 11 cycles. Each CDR3 protein gets one entry after TCRdb re-called the 5' RACE reads with MiXCR. The sample consists of around 1,000,000 distinct CDR3 sequences, 20% to 25% of them appearing once. These data are also associated with another study on T cells of mothers and their children.

Input material: blood. The receptors derive from a girl aged 2 to 10 in good health.

This clonotype showed up just a few times. The chain uses TRBV20-1 and TRBJ1-1, with 8 bases matching TRBD1. After removal of 6 bases from V and 4 bases from J, the junction contained 7 bases not matched to a gene. Germline V gene data show CDR1 as DFQATT and CDR2 as SNEGSKA (reference sequence). The CDR3 covers 13 residues. CDR3 loop: CSARTGRSTEAFF. CDR3 coding DNA: TGCAGTGCCCGGACAGGGAGGTCCACTGAAGCTTTCTTT.

Here the CDR3 reads CASSLRGEATEAFF. The DNA of the CDR3 is TGTGCCAGCAGCTTGAGAGGGGAGGCCACTGAAGCTTTCTTT. The V call is TRBV7-3, the J call TRBJ1-1; maybe TRBD1 (5 bases). The V gene lost 3 bases and the J gene lost 4 bases, with 12 bases spanning the gap. The CDR3 runs to 14 residues. Germline CDR1 is SGHTA and CDR2 is FQGTGA.

The chain has TRBV7-3 and TRBJ2-5, with D possibly being TRBD2 (7 bases). The CDR3 consists of 15 residues. The V end lost 5 bases, the J end lost 2 bases, and 15 bases lay between the germline ends. Per the germline V gene, CDR1 is SGHTA and CDR2 is FQGTGA. This CDR3 is CASSKGGALQETQYF. Written as DNA, the CDR3 is TGTGCCAGCAGCAAAGGGGGGGCCCTTCAAGAGACCCAGTACTTC.

Only a few counts were recorded for this clonotype. J is TRBJ1-2 and V is TRBV6-6; TRBD1 aligns across 7 bases. CDR3 length: 16 residues. V shed 6 bases, J shed 5 bases, and the junction held 15 bases outside the gene matches. Germline V gene lookup returns CDR1 MNHNY and CDR2 SVGAGI (reference sequence). The CDR3: CASRPIRDSLFYGYTF. The CDR3, as DNA: TGTGCCAGCAGACCTATCCGGGACAGCCTCTTTTATGGCTACACCTTC.

This clonotype came up a few times. A read error may produce the germline difference seen at one junction end. The chain links TRBV7-2 to TRBJ2-7, with 8 positions matching TRBD1. Germline V CDR1 and CDR2: SGHTA, FQGNSA. The CDR3 loop spans 15 amino acids. CDR3 loop: CVSSVLRTGTYEQYF. DNA for the CDR3: TGTGTCAGCAGCGTACTCCGGACAGGGACCTACGAGCAGTACTTC. The complete variable domain, with remaining parts taken from reference TRBV7-2 and TRBJ2-7, reads GAGVSQSPSNKVTEKGKDVELRCDPISGHTALYWYRQSLGQGLEFLIYFQGNSAPDKSGLPSDRFSAERTGGSVSTLTIQRTQQEDSAVYLCVSSVLRTGTYEQYFGPGTRLTVT.

The chain couples TRBV7-9 to TRBJ2-5; 8 bases are shared with TRBD1. V lost 0 bases to trimming and J lost 3 bases; unmatched junction nucleotides: 6. Germline loops: CDR1 SEHNR, CDR2 FQNEAQ (reference sequence). There are 16 residues in the CDR3. The CDR3 region has the DNA TGTGCCAGCAGCTTAGCCTCCGGGACAGGAGAAGAGACCCAGTACTTC. Residues: CASSLASGTGEETQYF. Full variable domain (outside the CDR3, taken from reference TRBV7-9 and TRBJ2-5): DTGVSQNPRHKITKRGQNVTFRCDPISEHNRLYWYRQTLGQGPEFLTYFQNEAQLEKSRLLSDRFSAERPKGSFSTLEIQRTEQGDSAMYLCASSLASGTGEETQYFGPGTRLLVL.

This clonotype showed up just a few times. The chain is built from TRBV4-3 and TRBJ2-3; the D gene is possibly TRBD2 (6 bases). Germline V CDR1 and CDR2: LGHNA, YSLEER. The CDR3 is 14 residues long. The V gene lost 0 bases and the J gene lost 5 bases, with 9 bases spanning the gap. CDR3 nucleotides: TGCGCCAGCAGCCAAGAGGGACTGTTAGATACGCAGTATTTT. It specifies CASSQEGLLDTQYF.

V usage is TRBV7-2 and J usage is TRBJ2-3; tentative D call: TRBD2 (5 bases). Germline CDR1 and CDR2: SGHTA and FQGNSA. V lost 4 bases and J lost 6, with 17 bases in between. The CDR3 totals 15 residues. CDR3 bases: TGTGCCAGCAGCTCCCGGATGGTGGGAGCGGATACGCAGTATTTT. Translation: CASSSRMVGADTQYF.

This clonotype was counted between two and nine times. The chain is built from TRBV29-1 and TRBJ1-1; D gene uncertain. V dropped 1 base and J dropped 0 bases, with 3 bases sitting between them. The CDR3 totals 12 residues. The V gene's germline CDR1 is SQVTM and CDR2 ANQGSEA. This CDR3 is CSVEVVNTEAFF. For the CDR3, the DNA is TGCAGCGTTGAAGTAGTGAACACTGAAGCTTTCTTT.

Regarding this clonotype: Sequence at one end of the junction differs from germline and may be a read error. The CDR3 sequence is CATSRVRTGSPGIF. CDR3 in DNA: TGTGCCACCAGCAGAGTCAGAACCGGGTCTCCAGGGATCTTC. The chain carries TRBV15 and TRBJ2-1; tentative D call: TRBD1 (5 bases). This CDR3 is built from 14 residues. Germline V gives CDR1 LNHNV, CDR2 YYDKDF (reference sequence).

This clonotype has more than one count but fewer than ten. The CDR3 nucleotides are TGTGCCAGCAGCTTGTTTGGGACCCCGATGGACAATGAGCAGTTCTTC. This translates into CASSLFGTPMDNEQFF. The chain combines TRBV5-6 with TRBJ2-1; TRBD1 or TRBD2 may be the D gene (5 bases each). This CDR3 is 16 amino acids long. Germline assignment: CDR1 SGHDT and CDR2 YYEEEE. V shed 1 base and J shed 5 bases, with 16 bases lying between them. The full variable domain, with the rest looked up from reference TRBV5-6 and TRBJ2-1, is DAGVTQSPTHLIKTRGQQVTLRCSPKSGHDTVSWYQQALGQGPQFIFQYYEEEERQRGNFPDRFSGHQFPNYSSELNVNALLLGDSALYLCASSLFGTPMDNEQFFGPGTRLTVL.

This chain joins TRBV9 and TRBJ2-1, with D possibly TRBD2 on 5 matching bases. The J call is uncertain, as TRBJ2-7 better fits the DNA end. This CDR3 comprises 14 residues. Germline V gene lookup returns CDR1 SGDLS and CDR2 YYNGEE. CDR3 nucleotides: TGTGCCAGCAGCCCAGAAGAGGGCACCTACGAGCAGTACTTC. Translating it yields CASSPEEGTYEQYF.

V gene TRBV12-3 or TRBV12-4 combines with J gene TRBJ1-2; perhaps TRBD1 as D (6 bases). Trimming took 6 bases from V and 5 from J, leaving 13 bases between them. CDR3 length equals 13 residues. CDR3 DNA sequence: TGTGCCAGCAGGGCTGGACAGACGTATGGCTACACCTTC. Translating it yields CASRAGQTYGYTF.

J is TRBJ2-5 and V is TRBV7-2; no reliable D call. This CDR3 has 11 residues. The germline V gene encodes CDR1 SGHTA and CDR2 FQGNSA. Trimming removed 6 bases from V and 5 bases from J, with 7 bases in between. The CDR3 sequence is CASSPWETQYF. The CDR3 DNA follows: TGTGCCAGCAGTCCGTGGGAGACCCAGTACTTC.

The CDR3 spells CASSIGTGPLYEQYF. Written as DNA, the CDR3 is TGTGCCAGTAGTATTGGGACAGGGCCTCTCTACGAGCAGTACTTC. The chain couples TRBV19 to TRBJ2-7; 9 nucleotides align to TRBD1. With 3 bases clipped from V and 3 bases from J, the junction kept 6 bases outside the gene matches. The CDR3 extends over 15 amino acids. Germline V gene lookup returns CDR1 LNHDA and CDR2 SQIVND (reference sequence). Full variable domain (remainder filled in from reference TRBV19 and TRBJ2-7): DGGITQSPKYLFRKEGQNVTLSCEQNLNHDAMYWYRQDPGQGLRLIYYSQIVNDFQKGDIAEGYSVSREKKESFPLTVTSAQKNPTAFYLCASSIGTGPLYEQYFGPGTRLTVT.

The chain employs TRBV7-8 and TRBJ2-1; 11 nucleotides align to TRBD2. The CDR3 totals 15 residues. Germline V gives CDR1 SGHVS, CDR2 FQNEAQ. Trimming at V came to 1 base and at J to 9 bases, leaving 5 bases not matched to a gene. The CDR3 loop reads CASSLDSGGAVEQFF. The CDR3 coding sequence is TGTGCCAGCAGCTTAGATAGCGGGGGGGCCGTTGAGCAGTTCTTC.

This clonotype was recorded a few times. The rearrangement uses TRBV7-2 and TRBJ2-1; D is perhaps TRBD2 (6 bases). The J call may be mistaken, given a closer DNA end match to TRBJ2-7. The CDR3 consists of 14 residues. Germline CDR1 reads SGHTA; CDR2 reads FQGNSA. The CDR3 loop is CASSPATGGYEQYF. The CDR3 DNA reads as TGTGCCAGCAGCCCCGCGACTGGAGGGTACGAGCAGTACTTC.

This clonotype has a count of ten or more. The rearrangement joins TRBV5-1 to TRBJ2-7; D not certain. This CDR3 has 13 residues. The V end was cut by 3 bases, the J end by 4 bases, with 11 bases between. The germline CDR1 and CDR2 sequences are SGHRS and YFSETQ. CDR3 nucleotides: TGCGCCAGCAGCTGGACGTCCGGGTACGAGCAGTACTTC. The encoded protein is CASSWTSGYEQYF. Full variable domain (missing parts from reference TRBV5-1 and TRBJ2-7): KAGVTQTPRYLIKTRGQQVTLSCSPISGHRSVSWYQQTPGQGLQFLFEYFSETQRNKGNFPGRFSGRQFSNSRSEMNVSTLELGDSALYLCASSWTSGYEQYFGPGTRLTVT.

This clonotype was detected a few times. The V and J genes are TRBV29-1 and TRBJ2-1; unclear D gene. V was shortened by 8 bases and J by 5 bases, with 25 bases between the two germline ends. Looked up from germline, CDR1 is SQVTM and CDR2 is ANQGSEA. CDR3 length equals 16 residues. The CDR3 here is CSTHWALGESNNEQFF. The CDR3 DNA reads TGCAGCACCCATTGGGCCCTAGGCGAGTCGAACAATGAGCAGTTCTTC.

In nucleotides, the CDR3 is TGTGCCAGCAGCCGAATGCGGGAGGTGGAGACCCAGTACTTC. The encoded protein is CASSRMREVETQYF. The chain recombines TRBV14 with TRBJ2-1; 8 bases map to TRBD2. The J call is in doubt because the DNA end fits TRBJ2-5 better. This CDR3 is 14 amino acids long. Looked up from germline, CDR1 is SGHDN and CDR2 is FVKESK.

This clonotype has just one count. The chain uses TRBV12-5 and TRBJ1-2; D might be TRBD1 (6 bases). This CDR3 region has 13 residues. The germline V gene encodes CDR1 LGHNT and CDR2 FRNRAP. Trimming cost V 6 bases and J 6 bases, with 14 bases left between them. CDR3 sequence (DNA): TGTGCTAGTGGATCCTGGGACATCCATGGCTACACCTTC. It specifies CASGSWDIHGYTF. The full variable domain, with the rest looked up from reference TRBV12-5 and TRBJ1-2, is DARVTQTPRHKVTEMGQEVTMRCQPILGHNTVFWYRQTMMQGLELLAYFRNRAPLDDSGMPKDRFSAEMPDATLATLKIQPSEPRDSAVYFCASGSWDIHGYTFGSGTRLTVV.

The gene calls are TRBV12-3 or TRBV12-4 and TRBJ2-5; the match to TRBD1 covers 10 bases. The J call may not be correct, given that the DNA end is closer to TRBJ2-1. The CDR3 length is 15 residues. CDR3 coding DNA: TGTGCCAGCAGTTTTGGGACAGGGGTATACAATGAGCAGTTCTTC. Translating gives CASSFGTGVYNEQFF.

This clonotype came up a few times. The chain's CDR3 is CASSEEGLAPDTQYF. The CDR3 region has the DNA TGTGCCAGCAGCGAGGAGGGACTAGCCCCAGATACGCAGTATTTT. The V call is TRBV9, the J call TRBJ2-3, with TRBD2 identical over 9 bases. After removal of 3 bases from V and 4 bases from J, the junction contained 6 bases not matched to a gene. CDR3 size: 15 residues. CDR1 is SGDLS and CDR2 is YYNGEE in the germline V gene.

This rearrangement joins TRBV28 to TRBJ1-2, with a weak D call TRBD1 (5 bases). CDR1 and CDR2 from the germline V gene are MDHEN and SYDVKM. Trimming took 10 bases from V and 4 from J, leaving 16 bases between them. CDR3 length equals 13 residues. CDR3: CAIAGGAGYGYTF. CDR3 in DNA: TGTGCCATCGCTGGAGGGGCGGGCTATGGCTACACCTTC.

This clonotype occurred once. The chain carries TRBV15 and TRBJ1-4, with D perhaps matching TRBD1 (5 bases). Deletions cut 3 bases from V and 0 bases from J, with 14 bases between. This CDR3 is 17 amino acids long. Per germline, CDR1 LNHNV and CDR2 YYDKDF (reference sequence). CDR3 DNA: TGTGCCACCAGCAGGTCGGACAAGGGGACAACTAATGAAAAACTGTTTTTT. Translated: CATSRSDKGTTNEKLFF. The complete variable domain, with remaining parts taken from reference TRBV15 and TRBJ1-4, reads DAMVIQNPRYQVTQFGKPVTLSCSQTLNHNVMYWYQQKSSQAPKLLFHYYDKDFNNEADTPDNFQSRRPNTSFCFLDIRSPGLGDTAMYLCATSRSDKGTTNEKLFFGSGTQLSVL.

On this clonotype itself: One junction end does not reproduce the germline sequence, and a read error may be involved. The J gene is TRBJ1-5, the V gene TRBV6-2 or TRBV6-3; 7 bases fit TRBD1. Germline V CDR1 and CDR2: MNHEY, SVGEGT. This CDR3 is built from 14 residues. The CDR3 region has the DNA TGTGCCAGCAGCCAAGACAGGGACAATCGGCCCCAGCATTTT. It translates to CASSQDRDNRPQHF.

The genes are TRBV2 and TRBJ1-2; D is possibly TRBD1 (6 bases). V lost 8 bases and J 7 bases, leaving 17 bases between the germline ends. CDR1 and CDR2 from the germline V gene are SNHLY and FYNNEI. This CDR3 region has 13 residues. Here the CDR3 reads CASSRTAWSGYTF. CDR3 DNA: TGTGCCAGCTCTCGGACAGCCTGGTCTGGCTACACCTTC.